The rows below give T cell receptor beta chains drawn from one sample of a study of CD8 T cells in ankylosing spondylitis. TCRdb reprocessed the 5' RACE reads via MiXCR and lists one record per CDR3 protein. The table includes just under 550,000 distinct CDR3 sequences, 9.5% to 15% detected once. Sequences were obtained from blood, either unsorted or a sorted T cell fraction (not recorded which). These TCRs come from a male donor with ankylosing spondylitis. Both conserved end residues are part of each CDR3. A D gene is named only where the DNA matches it firmly. Size is omitted from some rows. Given values are once, few, many or a class for expanded clones.

D: TRBD1
V: TRBV12-3/TRBV12-4
size: few
J: TRBJ1-4
CDR3: CASSGDRGFEKLFF
DNA: TGTGCCAGCAGCGGAGACAGGGGCTTTGAAAAACTGTTTTTT

D: TRBD2
V: TRBV29-1
size: -
J: TRBJ2-5
CDR3: CSVGTRKETQYF
DNA: TGCAGCGTCGGGACTAGAAAAGAGACCCAGTACTTC

D: -
V: TRBV6-6
size: many
J: TRBJ1-1
CDR3: CASSYGGTEAFF
DNA: TGTGCCAGCAGTTACGGGGGAACTGAAGCTTTCTTT

D: TRBD1
V: TRBV5-1
size: many
J: TRBJ1-1
CDR3: CASSKGQGNTEAFF
DNA: TGCGCCAGCAGCAAGGGACAGGGGAACACTGAAGCTTTCTTT

D: TRBD2
V: TRBV7-7
size: -
J: TRBJ2-3
CDR3: CASSRTSADTQYF
DNA: TGTGCCAGCAGCCGGACTAGCGCGGATACGCAGTATTTT

D: -
V: TRBV10-3
size: -
J: TRBJ2-4
CDR3: CAISEIEGRDTLYF
DNA: TGTGCCATCAGTGAAATTGAGGGTAGGGACACTCTGTACTTC

D: TRBD1
V: TRBV7-9
size: few
J: TRBJ1-5
CDR3: CASSWDRGPQHF
DNA: TGTGCCAGCAGCTGGGACAGGGGGCCCCAGCATTTT

D: TRBD1
V: TRBV5-1
size: many
J: TRBJ2-3
CDR3: CASSLWTGATDTQYF
DNA: TGCGCCAGCAGCCTATGGACAGGGGCCACAGATACGCAGTATTTT

D: -
V: TRBV24-1
size: few
J: TRBJ1-1
CDR3: CATSDLLNTEAFF
DNA: TGTGCCACCAGTGATTTGCTGAACACTGAAGCTTTCTTT

D: TRBD1
V: TRBV27
size: -
J: TRBJ2-3
CDR3: CASSSSNRGTTQYF
DNA: TGTGCCAGCAGTTCCTCCAACAGGGGGACTACGCAGTATTTT

D: -
V: TRBV12-3/TRBV12-4
size: few
J: TRBJ1-4
CDR3: CASSSRVGTNEKLFF
DNA: TGTGCCAGCAGTTCCAGGGTAGGGACTAATGAAAAACTGTTTTTT

D: -
V: TRBV5-5
size: few
J: TRBJ1-1
CDR3: CASSLAGARGNTEAFF
DNA: TGTGCCAGCAGCTTGGCCGGGGCCAGGGGAAACACTGAAGCTTTCTTT

D: TRBD2
V: TRBV20-1
size: -
J: TRBJ2-1
CDR3: CSAMTSNEGSYNEQFF
DNA: TGCAGTGCCATGACTAGCAACGAAGGATCCTACAATGAGCAGTTCTTC

D: -
V: TRBV10-2
size: -
J: TRBJ2-2
CDR3: CASSRGLGNTGELFF
DNA: TGCGCCAGCAGTCGCGGACTCGGGAACACCGGGGAGCTGTTTTTT

D: TRBD2
V: TRBV27
size: few
J: TRBJ2-5
CDR3: CASSSGLAGGQWETQYF
DNA: TGTGCCAGCAGTTCGGGACTAGCGGGAGGGCAGTGGGAGACCCAGTACTTC

D: TRBD2
V: TRBV5-1
size: many
J: TRBJ2-1
CDR3: CASSPGPQTSGSEQFF
DNA: TGCGCCAGCAGCCCCGGACCCCAGACTAGCGGGAGCGAGCAGTTCTTC

D: -
V: TRBV10-3
size: -
J: TRBJ2-2
CDR3: CATRSGHTGELFF
DNA: TGTGCCACCAGGTCAGGGCATACCGGGGAGCTGTTTTTT

D: TRBD2
V: TRBV7-2
size: -
J: TRBJ2-1
CDR3: CASSTSSGRIYNEQFF
DNA: TGTGCCAGCAGCACCTCTAGCGGGAGGATCTACAATGAGCAGTTCTTC

D: TRBD2
V: TRBV5-1
size: few
J: TRBJ2-1
CDR3: CASSTSGGSYNEQFF
DNA: TGCGCCAGCAGCACCTCTGGCGGGAGTTACAATGAGCAGTTCTTC

D: TRBD2
V: TRBV20-1
size: -
J: TRBJ2-5
CDR3: CSAASGAWEETQYF
DNA: TGCAGTGCGGCTAGCGGTGCATGGGAAGAGACCCAGTACTTC

D: -
V: TRBV5-1
size: many
J: TRBJ2-3
CDR3: CASSFLDPDTQYF
DNA: TGCGCCAGCAGCTTCCTCGACCCAGATACGCAGTATTTT

D: TRBD2
V: TRBV20-1
size: many
J: TRBJ2-1
CDR3: CSARLAGGVEQFF
DNA: TGCAGTGCTAGACTAGCGGGAGGAGTTGAGCAGTTCTTC

D: -
V: TRBV2
size: -
J: TRBJ2-5
CDR3: CASSDGSSGETQYF
DNA: TGTGCCAGCAGTGACGGGTCGAGTGGGGAGACCCAGTACTTC

D: -
V: TRBV5-4
size: -
J: TRBJ2-1
CDR3: CASSLAGVTSNEQFF
DNA: TGTGCCAGCAGCTTGGCGGGAGTGACTAGCAATGAGCAGTTCTTC

D: -
V: TRBV19
size: -
J: TRBJ2-5
CDR3: CASRRQETQYF
DNA: TGTGCCAGTAGAAGACAAGAGACCCAGTACTTC

D: -
V: TRBV5-1
size: many
J: TRBJ1-3
CDR3: CASSSAGDSGNTIYF
DNA: TGCGCCAGCAGCTCTGCAGGAGACTCTGGAAACACCATATATTTT